The 26 T cell receptor beta chains presented below share a single source sample, sequenced in a study of T cell responses to AZD1222 COVID-19 vaccine. The data were produced by immunoSEQ multiplex PCR, yet TCRdb's version contains in-frame clones alone and is incomplete. The sample lists some 140,000 clones, around 90% occurring once. The sequenced sample was peripheral blood, obtained 28 days after the second AZD1222 dose. Every receptor here comes from an adult who received the AZD1222 COVID-19 vaccine.

V is TRBV2 and J is TRBJ1-5; D uncertain. The CDR3 is made up of 14 amino acids. Germline CDR1 SNHLY, CDR2 FYNNEI. Trimming took 2 bases from V and 2 from J, leaving 7 bases between them. The DNA for the CDR3 is TGTGCCAGCAGTGAATATGTCGGCAATCAGCCCCAGCATTTT. It is translated as CASSEYVGNQPQHF.

The rearrangement uses TRBV11-3 and TRBJ1-1; D is ambiguous. Germline CDR1 is SGHNT and CDR2 is YENEEA. The ends were cut back, 6 bases at V and 1 base at J, with 12 bases in the middle. The CDR3 is 14 residues long. The CDR3: CASSSSGANTEAFF. CDR3 in DNA: TGTGCCAGCAGTTCGTCCGGCGCGAACACTGAAGCTTTCTTT.

This chain links TRBV28 with TRBJ1-5; D might be TRBD1 (6 bases). V lost 6 bases and J lost 2, with 14 bases in between. Germline values: CDR1 MDHEN, CDR2 SYDVKM. This CDR3 region has 15 residues. CDR3 nucleotide sequence: TGTGCCAGCAGCTCCCGGGGGCGAGGCAATCAGCCCCAGCATTTT. It translates to CASSSRGRGNQPQHF.

The CDR3 loop reads CASSPSHSGNTIYF. The CDR3 DNA sequence: TGTGCCAGCAGTCCGAGCCACTCTGGAAACACCATATATTTT. This rearrangement joins TRBV27 to TRBJ1-3; D gene ambiguous. Germline V gene sequence: CDR1 MNHEY, CDR2 SMNVEV (reference sequence). Trimming left V 5 bases short and J 0 bases short, with 8 bases between. The CDR3 runs to 14 residues.

The chain joins TRBV25-1 to TRBJ1-1, with D possibly being TRBD1 (6 bases). The CDR3 covers 15 residues. Trimming pared 1 base from V and 0 bases from J, leaving 9 bases between. Germline values: CDR1 MGHDK, CDR2 SYGVNS. The CDR3 here is CASSELTGMNTEAFF. In DNA, the CDR3 is TGTGCCAGCAGTGAATTGACAGGTATGAACACTGAAGCTTTCTTT.

This chain links TRBV7-2 with TRBJ2-6; 11 nucleotides align to TRBD2. In germline, CDR1 is SGHTA, CDR2 FQGNSA. The junction had 4 bases not matched to a gene; V was cut back by 0 bases and J by 3 bases. The CDR3 consists of 18 residues. This CDR3 is CASSLALAGVFGANVLTF. CDR3 DNA: TGTGCCAGCAGCTTAGCACTAGCGGGGGTCTTTGGGGCCAACGTCCTGACTTTC.

The chain joins TRBV15 to TRBJ1-5; D is possibly TRBD1 (5 bases). The CDR3 totals 18 residues. The V gene lost 3 bases and the J gene lost 0 bases, with 18 bases spanning the gap. Germline V gene lookup returns CDR1 LNHNV and CDR2 YYDKDF (reference sequence). The CDR3 sequence is CATSSPLTGDFSNQPQHF. The CDR3 DNA reads as TGTGCCACCAGCAGCCCCCTCACGGGGGACTTTAGCAATCAGCCCCAGCATTTT.

The chain joins TRBV11-3 to TRBJ2-1; the D gene could be TRBD1 or TRBD2 (6 bases each). Per germline, CDR1 SGHNT and CDR2 YENEEA. The V end lost 1 base, the J end lost 5 bases, and 15 bases lay between the germline ends. The CDR3 spans 16 residues. The CDR3 here is CASSLGTARGDNEQFF. The CDR3 DNA reads as TGTGCCAGCAGCTTAGGTACTGCTAGGGGGGACAATGAGCAGTTCTTC.

This chain uses TRBV19 with TRBJ2-2; D gene uncertain. V lost 8 bases to trimming and J lost 1 base, with 11 bases between them. This CDR3 comprises 14 residues. Germline CDR1 and CDR2: LNHDA and SQIVND (reference sequence). CDR3: CASAYLGNTGELFF. The CDR3 region has the DNA TGTGCCAGTGCATATCTGGGGAACACCGGGGAGCTGTTTTTT.

This sequence joins TRBV9 and TRBJ1-2, with TRBD1 identical over 10 bases. The CDR3 consists of 16 residues. Per germline, CDR1 SGDLS and CDR2 YYNGEE. V was pared by 4 bases and J by 4 bases, with 10 bases of the junction left unmatched. CDR3 amino acids: CASSSRTGGSGYGYTF. CDR3 bases: TGTGCCAGCAGCTCAAGGACAGGGGGATCGGGCTATGGCTACACCTTC. The full variable domain, rest sourced from reference TRBV9 and TRBJ1-2, is DSGVTQTPKHLITATGQRVTLRCSPRSGDLSVYWYQQSLDQGLQFLIQYYNGEERAKGNILERFSAQQFPDLHSELNLSSLELGDSALYFCASSSRTGGSGYGYTFGSGTRLTVV.

The rearrangement links TRBV7-9 to TRBJ2-1, with TRBD2 matching over 7 bases. The V and J ends lost 2 bases and 10 bases, in that order; junction bases with no gene match: 8. There are 14 residues in the CDR3. CDR1 is SEHNR, CDR2 FQNEAQ, per germline (reference sequence). CDR3: CASSLRGLVGEQFF. For the CDR3, the DNA is TGTGCCAGCAGCTTACGAGGACTAGTCGGCGAGCAGTTCTTC.

V gene TRBV5-1 combines with J gene TRBJ2-1; TRBD1 aligns across 7 bases. Germline V CDR1 and CDR2: SGHRS, YFSETQ. V was clipped by 4 bases and J by 8 bases; unmatched bases: 9. This CDR3 spans 14 amino acids. The CDR3 region has the DNA TGCGCCAGCAGCCCGGGACAGAGCTTTGATGAGCAGTTCTTC. Its protein product is CASSPGQSFDEQFF.

DNA of the CDR3: TGCGCCAGCAACCCAGGGATTTCCTATAATTCACCCCTCCACTTT. As protein: CASNPGISYNSPLHF. The chain employs TRBV5-1 and TRBJ1-6; tentative D call: TRBD1 (5 bases). Germline CDR1 SGHRS, CDR2 YFSETQ. The CDR3 runs 15 residues. With 6 bases removed from V and 1 base from J, the gap between germline ends came to 11 bases.

The rearrangement uses TRBV29-1 and TRBJ2-5; D not certain. This CDR3 region has 12 residues. V was clipped by 6 bases and J by 4 bases, with 12 bases between them. Germline assignment: CDR1 SQVTM and CDR2 ANQGSEA. The CDR3 protein is CSVARLGETQYF. CDR3 nucleotide sequence: TGCAGCGTCGCCAGGCTGGGAGAGACCCAGTACTTC.

V gene TRBV5-1 combines with J gene TRBJ2-5; 11 nucleotides line up with TRBD2. The CDR3 consists of 18 residues. CDR1 is SGHRS, CDR2 YFSETQ, per germline. With V trimmed by 4 bases and J by 1 base, 12 bases remained unmatched. The CDR3 bases are TGCGCCAGCAGCGTTTCCGGTAGCGGGAGGGGAACCCAAGAGACCCAGTACTTC. This codes for CASSVSGSGRGTQETQYF.

Here the CDR3 reads CASSSSAFFSNQPQHF. CDR3 sequence (DNA): TGTGCCAGTAGTAGTTCCGCGTTCTTTAGCAATCAGCCCCAGCATTTT. The rearrangement joins TRBV19 to TRBJ1-5; D is unresolved. CDR3 length: 16 residues. CDR1 is LNHDA and CDR2 is SQIVND in the germline V gene (reference sequence). Trimming took 4 bases from V and 0 from J, leaving 13 bases between them.

The chain employs TRBV4-3 and TRBJ1-2; TRBD1 matches at 7 bases. The CDR3 covers 14 residues. CDR1 is LGHNA and CDR2 is YSLEER in the germline V gene. The V and J ends lost 4 bases and 0 bases, in that order; junction bases with no gene match: 2. The CDR3 region is CASSPDRANYGYTF. CDR3 in DNA: TGCGCCAGCAGCCCAGACAGGGCTAACTATGGCTACACCTTC.

This clone occurred a few times. The chain couples TRBV5-4 to TRBJ1-2, with D possibly matching TRBD1 (5 bases). Trimming cost V 0 bases and J 4 bases, with 13 bases left between them. In germline, CDR1 is SGHNT, CDR2 YYREEE (reference sequence). CDR3 length: 15 amino acids. The CDR3 DNA sequence: TGTGCCAGCAGCTTGGAACAGCGAGGGGCCTATGGCTACACCTTC. Translating gives CASSLEQRGAYGYTF.

In DNA, the CDR3 is TGTGCCAGCAGCTTATGGACTAGCGGGATAGGAAATGAGCAGTTCTTC. Translation: CASSLWTSGIGNEQFF. The rearrangement uses TRBV7-9 and TRBJ2-1; 12 bases agree with TRBD2. CDR1 is SEHNR and CDR2 is FQNEAQ in the germline V gene (reference sequence). J was trimmed by 7 bases and V by 2 bases; bases with no gene match: 6. This CDR3 is built from 16 residues.

The V call is TRBV10-3, the J call TRBJ1-2; D is unresolved. The CDR3 covers 14 residues. Germline V gene lookup returns CDR1 ENHRY and CDR2 SYGVKD. V lost 4 bases, J lost 2 bases, and 11 bases lay in between. The CDR3 spells CAISAGELNYGYTF. Here the CDR3 DNA reads TGTGCCATCAGTGCCGGCGAATTAAACTATGGCTACACCTTC.

The chain recombines TRBV6-5 with TRBJ1-1; D is unresolved. Trimming left V 5 bases short and J 3 bases short, with 10 bases between. Germline V lookup: CDR1 MNHEY, CDR2 SVGAGI. The CDR3 runs 13 residues. This CDR3 reads CASSNMGYTEAFF. CDR3 DNA: TGTGCCAGCAGTAATATGGGGTACACTGAAGCTTTCTTT.

The chain recombines TRBV28 with TRBJ2-5; 7 positions agree with TRBD1. V was pared by 3 bases and J by 4 bases, with 2 bases of the junction left unmatched. The germline CDR1 and CDR2 sequences are MDHEN and SYDVKM. The CDR3 runs 13 residues. As DNA, the CDR3 is TGTGCCAGCAGTTTGACAGGGACAGAGACCCAGTACTTC. As protein: CASSLTGTETQYF.

J is TRBJ2-7 and V is TRBV28; 9 bases are shared with TRBD1. J was trimmed by 6 bases and V by 7 bases; bases with no gene match: 13. CDR1 MDHEN and CDR2 SYDVKM come from the germline V gene. The CDR3 runs 15 residues. CDR3 loop: CASTAGDRASREQYF. The CDR3 nucleotides read TGTGCCAGCACGGCCGGGGACAGGGCTTCCCGCGAGCAGTACTTC.

The genes are TRBV2 and TRBJ1-2, with D perhaps TRBD1 (6 bases). Trimming removed 2 bases from V and 6 bases from J, with 10 bases in between. Germline V gene sequence: CDR1 SNHLY, CDR2 FYNNEI. The length of the CDR3 is 13 residues. The chain's CDR3 is CASSEWRGDGYTF. The CDR3 DNA reads as TGTGCCAGCAGTGAATGGAGGGGGGATGGCTACACCTTC.

The chain combines TRBV2 with TRBJ1-5, with D possibly matching TRBD1 (5 bases). With 7 bases removed from V and 6 bases from J, the gap between germline ends came to 16 bases. The germline V gene has CDR1 SNHLY and CDR2 FYNNEI. This CDR3 contains 14 residues. Written as DNA, the CDR3 is TGTGCCAGCACCCTATCGGGGGGGACTCAGCCCCAGCATTTT. This codes for CASTLSGGTQPQHF.

The chain has TRBV7-6 and TRBJ1-5, with D possibly matching TRBD1 (6 bases). The V end was cut by 5 bases, the J end by 2 bases, with 19 bases between. The germline V gene encodes CDR1 SGHVS and CDR2 FNYEAQ. CDR3 length equals 17 residues. CDR3: CASSSRKGEYGNQPQHF. The DNA of the CDR3 is TGTGCCAGCAGCAGTCGGAAGGGGGAATACGGCAATCAGCCCCAGCATTTT. The whole variable domain, filled in from reference TRBV7-6 and TRBJ1-5, reads GAGVSQSPRYKVTKRGQDVALRCDPISGHVSLYWYRQALGQGPEFLTYFNYEAQQDKSGLPNDRFSAERPEGSISTLTIQRTEQRDSAMYRCASSSRKGEYGNQPQHFGDGTRLSIL.